The 21 T cell receptor beta chains below were found in one sample sequenced in a study of metastatic and nonmetastatic thyroid tumors. TCRdb ran MiXCR on the PCR reads. The sample includes roughly 25,000 clones, approximately 24% of them seen just once. Prior to thyroid surgery, none of the patients had received any treatment. The sample consisted of blood. The receptors originated from a male donor with papillary thyroid cancer or a benign thyroid nodule (not recorded which). Some clones in this sample may be carry-over from other donors' samples.

At least ten counts were recorded for this clone. Here the CDR3 reads CASRLGVGGTSDTQYF. CDR3 sequence (DNA): TGTGCCAGTCGTTTGGGGGTGGGAGGGACATCAGATACGCAGTATTTT. This rearrangement joins TRBV6-1 to TRBJ2-3; D might be TRBD2 (7 bases). V dropped 9 bases and J dropped 4 bases, with 23 bases sitting between them. Looked up from germline, CDR1 is MNHNS and CDR2 is SASEGT. The CDR3 is 16 amino acids.

This clone showed up just once. This chain links TRBV20-1 with TRBJ2-1; 13 bases agree with TRBD2. CDR3 size: 17 residues. The V segment lost 6 bases and the J segment 5 bases; nucleotides outside the gene matches: 13. CDR1 is DFQATT and CDR2 is SNEGSKA in the germline V gene (reference sequence). This chain's CDR3 is CSAGPGLAGEIHNEQFF. CDR3 nucleotides: TGCAGTGCAGGACCCGGACTAGCGGGAGAGATCCACAATGAGCAGTTCTTC.

This chain joins TRBV20-1 and TRBJ2-1; TRBD1 matches at 8 bases. The V segment lost 0 bases and the J segment 6 bases; nucleotides outside the gene matches: 7. Germline V gene data show CDR1 as DFQATT and CDR2 as SNEGSKA (reference sequence). This CDR3 region has 15 residues. CDR3 DNA: TGCAGTGCTAGAGATCAGGGGGCGCTTGGCAATGAGCAGTTCTTC. It translates to CSARDQGALGNEQFF.

This clone was recorded many times. J is TRBJ1-6 and V is TRBV6-1, with 7 bases fitting TRBD1. V gave up 5 bases and J gave up 4 bases; unmatched junction bases: 8. The CDR3 loop spans 16 amino acids. Germline CDR1 is MNHNS and CDR2 is SASEGT. In DNA form, the CDR3 reads TGTGCCAGCAGTCTACAGGGGCACCATTATAATTCACCCCTCCACTTT. This gives the protein CASSLQGHHYNSPLHF.

As regards this clone: This is likely a read error, given that the CDR3 carries no conserved phenylalanine or tryptophan at its end. Because the CDR3's place on the DNA is in doubt, the DNA is left out and the CDR3 is given as listed by TCRdb. The chain's CDR3 is CASSSLGTANTGERFI. The V call is TRBV28, the J call TRBJ2-2; whether TRBD1, the table's D call, matches the DNA was not checked. Inclusive of both ends, the CDR3 amounts to 16 amino acids. Germline loops: CDR1 MDHEN, CDR2 SYDVKM.

This clone is termed medium-sized. The chain links TRBV20-1 to TRBJ2-7; 9 bases line up with TRBD1. Germline trimming cut 5 bases from V and 2 bases from J; bases unmatched to any gene: 7. The CDR3 spans 14 residues. CDR1 is DFQATT and CDR2 is SNEGSKA in the germline V gene (reference sequence). The CDR3 DNA follows: TGCAGTGCTTCCCGGGACAGGGCGCCCTACGAGCAGTACTTC. As protein: CSASRDRAPYEQYF.

Details on this clone: No conserved phenylalanine or tryptophan ends this CDR3, so it is likely a read error. The limits of the CDR3 on the DNA are not certain, so only TCRdb's listed CDR3 is given. V gene TRBV7-3 combines with J gene TRBJ2-6; whether TRBD2, the table's D call, matches the DNA was not checked. The CDR3 region is 8 residues in length, termini included. Per the germline V gene, CDR1 is SGHTA and CDR2 is FQGTGA. CDR3 in amino acids: CASSMTSQ.

This clone was seen at least ten times. V and J are TRBV4-1 and TRBJ2-6; D might be TRBD1 or TRBD2, each matching 5 bases. CDR1 is MGHRA, CDR2 YSYEKL, per germline. The length of the CDR3 is 16 residues. Trimming took off 0 bases at V and 4 bases at J, with 10 bases between the two ends. CDR3 in amino acids: CASSQDPGAGANVLTF. The CDR3 nucleotides read TGCGCCAGCAGCCAAGATCCCGGGGCCGGGGCCAACGTCCTGACTTTC.

This clone was found many times. The rearrangement links TRBV30 to TRBJ2-3; D call uncertain. V was clipped by 0 bases and J by 2 bases, with 15 bases between them. This CDR3 has 16 residues. The germline gives CDR1 GTSNPN, CDR2 SVGIG (reference sequence). CDR3 in amino acids: CAWSVQRSVNTDTQYF. The CDR3 DNA sequence: TGTGCCTGGAGTGTACAAAGGTCCGTGAACACAGATACGCAGTATTTT. Full variable domain (outside the CDR3, taken from reference TRBV30 and TRBJ2-3): SQTIHQWPATLVQPVGSPLSLECTVEGTSNPNLYWYRQAAGRGLQLLFYSVGIGQISSEVPQNLSASRPQDRQFILSSKKLLLSDSGFYLCAWSVQRSVNTDTQYFGPGTRLTVL.

The CDR3 here is CASSARDSIDEQYF. CDR3 coding DNA: TGTGCCAGCAGCGCGAGGGACAGTATCGACGAGCAGTATTTT. V and J are TRBV9 and TRBJ2-3; 7 bases are a match to TRBD1. This CDR3 is 14 amino acids long. Germline-derived CDR1 and CDR2 are SGDLS and YYNGEE. Trimming removed 3 bases from V and 11 bases from J; junction bases left unmatched: 12.

Judged by abundance, this clone is medium-sized (0.01 to 0.1%). V and J are TRBV6-1 and TRBJ1-5; 7 positions agree with TRBD1. Germline V gives CDR1 MNHNS, CDR2 SASEGT. Trimming removed 7 bases from V and 7 bases from J; junction bases left unmatched: 4. This CDR3 has 12 amino acids. CDR3: CASTQGGQPQHF. CDR3 coding DNA: TGTGCCAGCACCCAGGGGGGGCAGCCCCAGCATTTT.

V usage is TRBV9 and J usage is TRBJ1-1, with 10 bases fitting TRBD1. Germline CDR1 is SGDLS and CDR2 is YYNGEE. The V gene end was trimmed by 0 bases and the J gene end by 10 bases; junction bases not matched to a gene: 3. The CDR3 sequence is 13 residues long. Here the CDR3 DNA reads TGTGCCAGCAGCGTAGAGGGACAGGGGCGAGCTTTCTTT. Protein: CASSVEGQGRAFF.

A remark on this clone: This may come from a read error, since a much larger clone is one base off. The chain is built from TRBV5-4 and TRBJ2-5, with a weak D call TRBD2 (5 bases). Per germline, CDR1 SGHNT and CDR2 YYREEE (reference sequence). This CDR3 has 14 amino acids. Written as DNA, the CDR3 is TGTGCCAGCAGCTTGGAAGCGGTACAAGAGACCAAGTACTTC. Its translation: CASSLEAVQETKYF.

There are a few counts of this clone. A read error is likely, as this CDR3 ends without the conserved phenylalanine or tryptophan. The rearrangement uses TRBV11-2 and TRBJ2-1; no clear D. This CDR3 is 13 amino acids long. Germline lookup yields CDR1 SGHAT and CDR2 FQNNGV. V was cut by 0 bases and J by 7 bases, with 7 bases left in between. Here the CDR3 reads CASSLDRRNEQFL. The CDR3 nucleotides read TGTGCCAGCAGCTTAGATCGAAGGAATGAGCAGTTCTTA.

Regarding this clone: The junction differs from germline at one of its ends, possibly a read error. The chain is built from TRBV12-3 or TRBV12-4 and TRBJ1-1, with unresolved D. This CDR3 has 11 amino acids. For the CDR3, the DNA is TGTGCCTGCAGTCCATACACTGAAGCTTTCTTT. Its protein is CACSPYTEAFF.

This clone has more than one count but fewer than ten. The gene calls are TRBV6-1 and TRBJ1-1, with D possibly matching TRBD1 (6 bases). V lost 8 bases to trimming and J lost 4 bases, with 14 bases between them. Per germline, CDR1 MNHNS and CDR2 SASEGT. The CDR3 runs 13 residues. The CDR3 is CASGGLQGTEAFF. The CDR3 region has the DNA TGTGCCAGCGGGGGATTACAGGGCACTGAAGCTTTCTTT.

The V and J genes are TRBV9 and TRBJ2-7; TRBD2 agrees at 11 bases. The J segment lost 0 bases and the V segment lost 0 bases, leaving 2 bases of the junction unmatched. Germline V lookup: CDR1 SGDLS, CDR2 YYNGEE. The length of the CDR3 is 16 residues. Here the CDR3 reads CASSVDSGGDSYEQYF. Here the CDR3 DNA reads TGTGCCAGCAGCGTAGATAGCGGGGGGGACTCCTACGAGCAGTACTTC.

In regard to this clone: Distinct nucleotide sequences in the sample also encode this CDR3. This rearrangement joins TRBV24-1 to TRBJ2-2; the match to TRBD2 covers 8 bases. The germline V gene has CDR1 KGHDR and CDR2 SFDVKD. CDR3 length equals 17 residues. With 10 bases clipped from V and 0 bases from J, the junction kept 12 bases outside the gene matches. Written as DNA, the CDR3 is TGTGCCACGGCGCCCCGGGGGGGTACCGCGAACACCGGGGAGCTGTTTTTT. This translates into CATAPRGGTANTGELFF.

This clone showed up many times. This chain joins TRBV12-3 or TRBV12-4 and TRBJ2-3; 9 bases are a match to TRBD2. Trimming took 5 bases from V and 5 from J; bases not matched to a gene: 5. This CDR3 has 14 amino acids. CDR3 loop: CASSVSGSGDTQYF. The DNA for the CDR3 is TGTGCCAGCAGTGTTAGCGGGAGCGGAGATACGCAGTATTTT.

The chain is built from TRBV5-1 and TRBJ1-1; D not resolved. The CDR3 loop spans 13 amino acids. The germline CDR1 and CDR2 sequences are SGHRS and YFSETQ. V was pared by 0 bases and J by 1 base, with 4 bases between. CDR3 sequence (DNA): TGCGCCAGCAGCTTGGGCGGGAACACTGAAGCTTTCTTT. Translation: CASSLGGNTEAFF.

J is TRBJ2-7 and V is TRBV30; 10 bases agree with TRBD2. V was pared by 3 bases and J by 6 bases, with 17 bases of the junction left unmatched. Looked up from germline, CDR1 is GTSNPN and CDR2 is SVGIG (reference sequence). This CDR3 has 17 amino acids. DNA for the CDR3: TGTGCCTGGAGAGTAGCCAGGAGGCCTAGCGGGAGCATCGAGCAGTACTTC. Translating gives CAWRVARRPSGSIEQYF.